This is a list of T cell receptor beta chains from one sample in a study of chemoradiotherapy in HPV16-positive cancers. Sequencing was performed with immunoSEQ multiplex PCR; in TCRdb, only in-frame clones are kept and a portion is missing. Here the sample spans just under 5,000 clones, about 91% being singletons. The input for sequencing was tumor tissue, taken from a patient who underwent chemoradiotherapy. These receptors were obtained from a human donor with HPV-associated anogenital cancer. Each CDR3 is given with its conserved first and last residue. Fields, in order: D gene, V gene, CDR3 length, clone size, J gene, CDR3 protein, CDR3 DNA. The D gene is left open where the match is weak. Clone size, where shown, is once, few, many, or a class for clones that have expanded.

D: TRBD2; V: TRBV5-1; length: 13; size: -; J: TRBJ2-1; CDR3: CASSLALAGEQFF; DNA: TGCGCCAGCAGCTTGGCCCTAGCGGGTGAGCAGTTCTTC
D: -; V: TRBV10-3; length: 15; size: -; J: TRBJ1-2; CDR3: CAISSRQALGGGYTF; DNA: TGTGCCATCAGTTCCCGACAGGCCCTAGGGGGTGGCTACACCTTC
D: TRBD1; V: TRBV19; length: 17; size: once; J: TRBJ1-1; CDR3: CASIKVGQGFMNTEAFF; DNA: TGTGCCAGTATAAAAGTGGGACAGGGATTCATGAACACTGAAGCTTTCTTT
D: -; V: TRBV7-8; length: 13; size: -; J: TRBJ2-4; CDR3: CASSLYDGNIQYF; DNA: TGTGCCAGCAGCCTATACGACGGAAACATTCAGTACTTC
D: -; V: TRBV9; length: 16; size: -; J: TRBJ2-7; CDR3: CASSASPGGPLGEQYF; DNA: TGTGCCAGCAGCGCCTCCCCCGGGGGGCCCCTCGGTGAGCAGTACTTC
D: TRBD1; V: TRBV10-3; length: 15; size: -; J: TRBJ1-2; CDR3: CAISEPGQGADGYTF; DNA: TGTGCCATCAGTGAGCCTGGACAGGGGGCGGATGGCTACACCTTC
D: -; V: TRBV7-2; length: 14; size: -; J: TRBJ2-1; CDR3: CASSLLGQVVEQFF; DNA: TGTGCCAGCAGCTTATTGGGTCAGGTTGTTGAGCAGTTCTTC
D: -; V: TRBV4-3; length: 15; size: -; J: TRBJ2-7; CDR3: CASSQDLGGSYEQYF; DNA: TGCGCCAGCAGCCAAGATTTGGGGGGATCATACGAGCAGTACTTC
D: -; V: TRBV4-1; length: 14; size: -; J: TRBJ2-7; CDR3: CASSQVTGSYEQYF; DNA: TGCGCCAGCAGCCAAGTAACCGGGTCCTACGAGCAGTACTTC
D: TRBD1; V: TRBV27; length: 14; size: -; J: TRBJ2-1; CDR3: CASSPGTGRNEQFF; DNA: TGTGCCAGCAGCCCCGGGACAGGGAGGAATGAGCAGTTCTTC
D: -; V: TRBV18; length: 16; size: -; J: TRBJ2-7; CDR3: CASSPRDFRVPYEQYF; DNA: TGTGCCAGCTCACCACGGGATTTTCGGGTTCCCTACGAGCAGTACTTC
D: -; V: TRBV14; length: 17; size: -; J: TRBJ2-2; CDR3: CASSQDVWKANTGELFF; DNA: TGTGCCAGCAGCCAAGATGTGTGGAAGGCGAACACCGGGGAGCTGTTTTTT
D: -; V: TRBV11-2; length: 16; size: -; J: TRBJ1-6; CDR3: CASSLEWRGRNSPLHF; DNA: TGTGCCAGCAGCTTAGAGTGGAGGGGAAGGAATTCACCCCTCCACTTT
D: TRBD2; V: TRBV11-2; length: 16; size: few; J: TRBJ2-1; CDR3: CASSLFTGGSYNEQFF; DNA: TGTGCCAGCAGCTTATTTACGGGGGGCTCCTACAATGAGCAGTTCTTC
D: -; V: TRBV9; length: 17; size: -; J: TRBJ1-3; CDR3: CASSPVVGGGTRNTIYF; DNA: TGTGCCAGCAGCCCAGTAGTGGGGGGGGGAACAAGAAACACCATATATTTT
D: TRBD2; V: TRBV7-6; length: 17; size: -; J: TRBJ2-7; CDR3: CASSRRSGTSGAYEQYF; DNA: TGTGCCAGCAGTCGAAGAAGTGGGACTAGCGGTGCCTACGAGCAGTACTTC
D: -; V: TRBV11-2; length: 15; size: -; J: TRBJ2-2; CDR3: CASSFSHPNTGELFF; DNA: TGTGCCAGCAGCTTCAGTCACCCGAACACCGGGGAGCTGTTTTTT
D: -; V: TRBV7-6; length: 12; size: -; J: TRBJ2-5; CDR3: CASSLAGETQYF; DNA: TGTGCCAGCAGCTTAGCTGGAGAGACCCAGTACTTC
D: -; V: TRBV5-8; length: 15; size: -; J: TRBJ2-6; CDR3: CASSLFLSGANVLTF; DNA: TGTGCCAGCAGCTTATTCCTCTCTGGGGCCAACGTCCTGACTTTC
D: -; V: TRBV7-2; length: 15; size: -; J: TRBJ1-6; CDR3: CASSLRTPNNSPLHF; DNA: TGTGCCAGCAGCTTGAGAACCCCCAATAATTCACCCCTCCACTTT
D: -; V: TRBV7-9; length: 13; size: -; J: TRBJ2-5; CDR3: CASRPDSGETQYF; DNA: TGTGCCAGCAGGCCTGACAGTGGGGAGACCCAGTACTTC
D: TRBD1; V: TRBV6-1; length: 13; size: -; J: TRBJ1-4; CDR3: CASGTGGSEKLFF; DNA: TGTGCCAGCGGGACAGGGGGGAGTGAAAAACTGTTTTTT
D: -; V: TRBV27; length: 14; size: -; J: TRBJ2-3; CDR3: CASSLNGLTDTQYF; DNA: TGTGCCAGCAGTTTAAACGGACTCACAGATACGCAGTATTTT
D: -; V: TRBV4-3; length: 16; size: -; J: TRBJ2-6; CDR3: CASSQEEGSGANVLTF; DNA: TGCGCCAGCAGCCAAGAAGAGGGCTCTGGGGCCAACGTCCTGACTTTC
D: -; V: TRBV10-1; length: 12; size: -; J: TRBJ2-7; CDR3: CASSVGGSEQYF; DNA: TGCGCCAGCAGTGTAGGGGGTTCCGAGCAGTACTTC
D: TRBD1; V: TRBV6-1; length: 16; size: few; J: TRBJ2-5; CDR3: CASSERAGQGGETQYF; DNA: TGTGCCAGCAGTGAACGAGCGGGACAGGGGGGAGAGACCCAGTACTTC
D: -; V: TRBV5-1; length: 15; size: -; J: TRBJ1-6; CDR3: CASSLGRTEKSPLHF; DNA: TGCGCCAGCAGCTTGGGAAGGACAGAGAAGTCACCCCTCCACTTT
D: -; V: TRBV19; length: 15; size: -; J: TRBJ1-4; CDR3: CASSKAGARIEKLFF; DNA: TGTGCCAGTAGTAAGGCGGGGGCGAGGATTGAAAAACTGTTTTTT
D: TRBD1; V: TRBV4-1; length: 17; size: -; J: TRBJ2-1; CDR3: CASSQDPLRDSNNEQFF; DNA: TGCGCCAGCAGCCAAGACCCTCTCCGGGACAGCAACAATGAGCAGTTCTTC
D: -; V: TRBV10-2; length: 12; size: few; J: TRBJ1-5; CDR3: CASSWENQPQHF; DNA: TGCGCCAGCAGCTGGGAGAATCAGCCCCAGCATTTT
D: TRBD2; V: TRBV6-5; length: 16; size: -; J: TRBJ2-1; CDR3: CASSYGGLADYNEQFF; DNA: TGTGCCAGCAGTTACGGGGGACTAGCGGACTACAATGAGCAGTTCTTC
D: TRBD1; V: TRBV4-3; length: 15; size: -; J: TRBJ1-2; CDR3: CASSQDGGTDYGYTF; DNA: TGCGCCAGCAGCCAAGATGGGGGGACAGACTATGGCTACACCTTC
D: -; V: TRBV5-6; length: 15; size: -; J: TRBJ1-1; CDR3: CASSLKVGGGSRAFF; DNA: TGTGCCAGCAGCTTGAAGGTGGGAGGAGGCAGCCGAGCTTTCTTT
D: -; V: TRBV11-2; length: 14; size: -; J: TRBJ2-5; CDR3: CASSRGQLQETQYF; DNA: TGTGCCAGCAGCCGTGGACAGCTACAAGAGACCCAGTACTTC
D: -; V: TRBV25-1; length: 17; size: -; J: TRBJ2-1; CDR3: CASSGQARPQVYNEQFF; DNA: TGTGCCAGCAGTGGGCAGGCCAGGCCCCAAGTATACAATGAGCAGTTCTTC
D: -; V: TRBV2; length: 14; size: -; J: TRBJ1-5; CDR3: CASSEGRGNQPQHF; DNA: TGTGCCAGCAGTGAAGGCAGGGGCAATCAGCCCCAGCATTTT
D: -; V: TRBV6-6; length: 14; size: -; J: TRBJ1-2; CDR3: CASSLDVSFYGYTF; DNA: TGTGCCAGCAGCCTGGACGTCTCCTTCTATGGCTACACCTTC
D: -; V: TRBV11-2; length: 15; size: once; J: TRBJ2-7; CDR3: CASSLELPSDYEQYF; DNA: TGTGCCAGCAGCTTAGAACTCCCGAGTGACTACGAGCAGTACTTC
D: TRBD1; V: TRBV27; length: 13; size: -; J: TRBJ1-2; CDR3: CASSPGQAYGYTF; DNA: TGTGCCAGCAGTCCCGGACAGGCCTATGGCTACACCTTC
D: -; V: TRBV4-2; length: 15; size: few; J: TRBJ1-1; CDR3: CASSQEFALNTEAFF; DNA: TGTGCCAGCAGCCAAGAGTTTGCACTGAACACTGAAGCTTTCTTT
D: -; V: TRBV7-2; length: 13; size: -; J: TRBJ1-5; CDR3: CASSSQGGQPQHF; DNA: TGTGCCAGCAGCTCACAGGGCGGGCAGCCCCAGCATTTT
D: -; V: TRBV7-9; length: 16; size: -; J: TRBJ2-3; CDR3: CASSLTGTEGADTQYF; DNA: TGTGCCAGCAGCTTGACCGGGACTGAGGGGGCAGATACGCAGTATTTT
D: -; V: TRBV6-4; length: 13; size: -; J: TRBJ2-1; CDR3: CASSETETNEQFF; DNA: TGTGCCAGCAGTGAAACGGAGACCAATGAGCAGTTCTTC
D: -; V: TRBV6-5; length: 15; size: -; J: TRBJ1-5; CDR3: CASSKGFGGNQPQHF; DNA: TGTGCCAGCAGCAAGGGGTTTGGGGGCAATCAGCCCCAGCATTTT
D: -; V: TRBV19; length: 13; size: few; J: TRBJ1-2; CDR3: CASSNRQSYGYTF; DNA: TGTGCCAGTAGTAACCGACAAAGCTATGGCTACACCTTC
D: -; V: TRBV9; length: 15; size: -; J: TRBJ2-2; CDR3: CASSVDGSLPGELFF; DNA: TGTGCCAGCAGCGTAGACGGGAGTCTGCCCGGGGAGCTGTTTTTT
D: -; V: TRBV6-5; length: 11; size: -; J: TRBJ1-1; CDR3: CASSDYRSAFF; DNA: TGTGCCAGCAGTGACTACAGGTCGGCTTTCTTT